Here is one T cell receptor (beta chain) with its context. The antigen is unknown. This record comes from a study of PD-1 blockade in classical Hodgkin lymphoma. Study findings and constraints: Although disease activity or prior therapy may be involved, causes of the repertoire differences remain undefined.

All trial patients relapsed after autologous stem cell transplantation. Produced via immunoSEQ multiplex PCR; TCRdb's table is partial and in-frame only. This table has about 66,000 clones, about two thirds appearing once. The CDR3 spans 13 residues. Germline V CDR1 and CDR2: ENHRY, SYGVKD. The V gene lost 7 bases and the J gene lost 6 bases, with 16 bases spanning the gap. The clonotype was recovered from a human donor with classical Hodgkin lymphoma. The chain recombines TRBV10-3 with TRBJ2-7; the D gene could be TRBD1 or TRBD2 (6 bases each). The sequenced sample was peripheral blood mononuclear cells (PBMCs), obtained before the second cycle of nivolumab. CDR3 amino acids: CAITPFGGREQYF. The DNA for the CDR3 is TGTGCCATCACCCCCTTTGGGGGGCGCGAGCAGTACTTC.